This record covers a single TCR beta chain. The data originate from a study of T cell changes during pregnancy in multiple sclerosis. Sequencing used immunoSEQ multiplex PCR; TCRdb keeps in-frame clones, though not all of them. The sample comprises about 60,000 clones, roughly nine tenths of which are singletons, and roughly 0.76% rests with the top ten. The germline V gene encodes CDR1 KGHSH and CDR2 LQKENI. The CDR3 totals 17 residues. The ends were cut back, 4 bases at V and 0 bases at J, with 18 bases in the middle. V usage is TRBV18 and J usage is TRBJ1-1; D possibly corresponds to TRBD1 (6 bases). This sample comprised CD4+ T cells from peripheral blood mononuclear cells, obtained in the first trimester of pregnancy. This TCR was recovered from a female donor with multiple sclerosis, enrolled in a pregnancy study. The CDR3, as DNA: TGTGCCAGCTCACAAATGACAGGCACCTATGTGAACACTGAAGCTTTCTTT. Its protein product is CASSQMTGTYVNTEAFF.